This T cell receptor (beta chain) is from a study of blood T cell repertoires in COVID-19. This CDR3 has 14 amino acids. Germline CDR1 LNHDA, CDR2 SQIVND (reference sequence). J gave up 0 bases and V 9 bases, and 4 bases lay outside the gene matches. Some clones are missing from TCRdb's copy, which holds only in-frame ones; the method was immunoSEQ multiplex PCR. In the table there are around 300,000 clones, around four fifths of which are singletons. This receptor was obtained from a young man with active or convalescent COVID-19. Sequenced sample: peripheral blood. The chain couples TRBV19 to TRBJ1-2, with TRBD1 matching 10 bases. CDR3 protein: CASRTGGANYGYTF. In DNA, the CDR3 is TGTGCCAGCCGGACAGGGGGTGCTAACTATGGCTACACCTTC.